These 21 T cell receptor beta chains were sequenced from one sample in a study of identical twins. TCRdb re-analysed the 5' RACE reads in MiXCR, keeping a single row per CDR3 protein. The table records roughly 570,000 distinct CDR3 sequences, around a tenth of them present only once. These same data were also listed under a study on yellow fever vaccine responses in identical twins.

Sequenced: PBMCs. The receptors stem from a woman younger than 30 in good health.

V gene TRBV14 combines with J gene TRBJ2-7; no reliable D call. There are 13 residues in the CDR3. Germline CDR1 SGHDN, CDR2 FVKESK. V gave up 4 bases and J gave up 1 base, with 8 bases separating them. CDR3: CASSPFISYEQYF. The CDR3 DNA sequence: TGTGCCAGCAGCCCCTTTATATCCTACGAGCAGTACTTC.

This clonotype was counted between two and nine times. The rearrangement uses TRBV5-1 and TRBJ2-5; 8 bases fit TRBD2. V was pared by 2 bases and J by 1 base, with 7 bases of the junction left unmatched. Germline V gene sequence: CDR1 SGHRS, CDR2 YFSETQ. CDR3 length equals 16 residues. The CDR3 spells CASSFPSGGFQETQYF. CDR3 nucleotide sequence: TGCGCCAGCAGCTTCCCCAGCGGGGGTTTCCAAGAGACCCAGTACTTC. Based on the CDR3 plus reference TRBV5-1 and TRBJ2-5, the full variable domain is KAGVTQTPRYLIKTRGQQVTLSCSPISGHRSVSWYQQTPGQGLQFLFEYFSETQRNKGNFPGRFSGRQFSNSRSEMNVSTLELGDSALYLCASSFPSGGFQETQYFGPGTRLLVL.

The chain links TRBV6-5 to TRBJ2-7, with 9 bases that match TRBD2. The germline gives CDR1 MNHEY, CDR2 SVGAGI. The CDR3 extends over 14 amino acids. V trimming: 5 bases; J trimming: 3 bases; junction bases outside the gene matches: 5. CDR3 sequence: CASSTGLALYEQYF. The CDR3 DNA sequence: TGTGCCAGCAGTACTGGACTAGCGCTCTACGAGCAGTACTTC.

The chain combines TRBV29-1 with TRBJ2-3; 13 nucleotides agree with TRBD2. Unmatched junction bases numbered 5, after V lost 6 bases and J lost 8 bases. This CDR3 contains 13 residues. Germline assignment: CDR1 SQVTM and CDR2 ANQGSEA. The chain's CDR3 is CSVSGTSGTTQYF. The CDR3, as DNA: TGCAGCGTATCCGGGACTAGCGGGACTACGCAGTATTTT.

This clonotype was seen more than once but under ten times. This chain uses TRBV20-1 with TRBJ1-3, with D perhaps TRBD1 (5 bases). The V end lost 4 bases, the J end lost 0 bases, and 10 bases lay between the germline ends. Germline CDR1 and CDR2: DFQATT and SNEGSKA (reference sequence). CDR3 length equals 14 residues. The CDR3 loop is CSAMTELSGNTIYF. The CDR3 DNA reads TGCAGTGCTATGACAGAACTCTCTGGAAACACCATATATTTT.

This clonotype occurred many times. The V and J genes are TRBV5-1 and TRBJ2-7, with a possible D match to TRBD1 (5 bases). V shed 4 bases and J shed 0 bases, with 11 bases lying between them. Germline V gives CDR1 SGHRS, CDR2 YFSETQ. The CDR3 extends over 14 amino acids. This CDR3 is CASSRAGSSYEQYF. CDR3 DNA: TGCGCCAGCAGCCGCGCAGGGTCCTCCTACGAGCAGTACTTC.

J is TRBJ2-3 and V is TRBV12-3 or TRBV12-4; 11 nucleotides match TRBD2. After removal of 7 bases from V and 0 bases from J, the junction contained 6 bases not matched to a gene. CDR3 length: 16 amino acids. The CDR3 loop reads CASKISGRASTDTQYF. The CDR3 DNA is TGTGCCAGCAAAATTAGCGGGAGGGCTAGCACAGATACGCAGTATTTT.

A few counts support this clonotype. The rearrangement joins TRBV6-1 to TRBJ2-2, with 7 bases fitting TRBD2. The trim removed 2 bases at V and 2 bases at J, leaving 5 bases unmatched. The CDR3 extends over 16 amino acids. In germline, CDR1 is MNHNS, CDR2 SASEGT. The CDR3 DNA reads as TGTGCCAGCAGTGAATATCCTAGCGGCAACACCGGGGAGCTGTTTTTT. As protein: CASSEYPSGNTGELFF.

The J gene is TRBJ2-7, the V gene TRBV28; D uncertain. This CDR3 region has 13 residues. CDR1 and CDR2 from the germline V gene are MDHEN and SYDVKM. Trimming pared 5 bases from V and 3 bases from J, leaving 11 bases between. CDR3 in amino acids: CASSAPGYYEQYF. The CDR3, as DNA: TGTGCCAGCAGTGCCCCTGGCTACTACGAGCAGTACTTC.

This clonotype has a count of ten or more. V is TRBV5-1 and J is TRBJ2-1; D gene ambiguous. Deletions cut 3 bases from V and 8 bases from J, with 9 bases between. This CDR3 comprises 12 residues. Germline CDR1 reads SGHRS; CDR2 reads YFSETQ. CDR3 bases: TGCGCCAGCAGCTCACCGACTTATGAGCAGTTCTTC. Its translation: CASSSPTYEQFF. Based on the CDR3 plus reference TRBV5-1 and TRBJ2-1, the full variable domain is KAGVTQTPRYLIKTRGQQVTLSCSPISGHRSVSWYQQTPGQGLQFLFEYFSETQRNKGNFPGRFSGRQFSNSRSEMNVSTLELGDSALYLCASSSPTYEQFFGPGTRLTVL.

This clonotype was counted at least ten times. The gene calls are TRBV12-3 or TRBV12-4 and TRBJ1-2; D possibly corresponds to TRBD1 (6 bases). CDR3 length: 17 amino acids. Trimming shortened V by 3 bases and J by 4 bases, and 21 bases separated the two germline ends. The chain's CDR3 is CASSLTVGGRMGYGYTF. The DNA of the CDR3 is TGTGCCAGCAGTTTGACGGTTGGGGGGCGGATGGGCTATGGCTACACCTTC.

The chain carries TRBV29-1 and TRBJ1-1, with a tentative D call TRBD1 (5 bases). The germline gives CDR1 SQVTM, CDR2 ANQGSEA. The germline V and J ends were trimmed by 5 bases and 4 bases, with 14 bases remaining between them. The CDR3 totals 13 residues. CDR3 loop: CSVRVGDFTEAFF. The CDR3 DNA follows: TGCAGCGTTCGGGTAGGGGATTTCACTGAAGCTTTCTTT.

The chain couples TRBV30 to TRBJ2-1; 9 nucleotides align to TRBD2. Trimming cost V 0 bases and J 7 bases; bases outside gene matches: 7. The V gene's germline CDR1 is GTSNPN and CDR2 SVGIG (reference sequence). This CDR3 spans 15 amino acids. CDR3 bases: TGTGCCTGGAGTGTAGGTAGCGGGGGAGGTAATGAGCAGTTCTTC. Its protein is CAWSVGSGGGNEQFF.

The sample holds many counts of this clonotype. The V and J genes are TRBV5-4 and TRBJ2-1; possible D gene TRBD2, 6 bases. The germline gives CDR1 SGHNT, CDR2 YYREEE (reference sequence). Between the trimmed V and J ends, which lost 1 base and 7 bases, there was a span of 15 bases. The CDR3 runs to 15 residues. The CDR3 DNA is TGTGCCAGCAGCTTGAGACGGGAGATCGGGAATGAGCAGTTCTTC. Encoded protein: CASSLRREIGNEQFF.

This clonotype showed up just a few times. The J gene is TRBJ1-1, the V gene TRBV20-1, with TRBD1 matching over 9 bases. J lost 1 base, V lost 6 bases, and 9 bases had no gene match. This CDR3 spans 15 amino acids. Germline V gives CDR1 DFQATT, CDR2 SNEGSKA (reference sequence). The CDR3 DNA is TGCAGTGCCTACGGGACAGGGCGGGGGAACACTGAAGCTTTCTTT. Protein sequence: CSAYGTGRGNTEAFF.

This chain joins TRBV5-1 and TRBJ2-3; 12 nucleotides match TRBD2. Germline V gives CDR1 SGHRS, CDR2 YFSETQ. The J segment lost 2 bases and the V segment lost 4 bases, leaving 8 bases of the junction unmatched. This CDR3 region has 17 residues. CDR3 region: CASSTPTSGGNTDTQYF. The DNA of the CDR3 is TGCGCCAGCAGCACCCCCACTAGCGGGGGGAACACAGATACGCAGTATTTT.

The V call is TRBV27, the J call TRBJ1-2; a possible D gene is TRBD1 (5 bases). The V gene lost 8 bases and the J gene lost 1 base, with 20 bases spanning the gap. Germline V gene lookup returns CDR1 MNHEY and CDR2 SMNVEV (reference sequence). The CDR3 is 16 residues long. CDR3 sequence reads: CASGPATGTINYGYTF. CDR3 nucleotide sequence: TGTGCCAGCGGACCCGCCACCGGGACTATTAACTATGGCTACACCTTC.

The V gene is TRBV6-5, the J gene TRBJ2-7; no clear D gene. The CDR3 totals 13 residues. The V and J ends lost 0 bases and 7 bases respectively, with 10 bases between them. CDR1 is MNHEY, CDR2 SVGAGI, per germline. The CDR3 sequence: CASSYSTLGEQYF. The CDR3 bases are TGTGCCAGCAGTTACTCAACCCTCGGGGAGCAGTACTTC.

Points on this clonotype: A read error is likely, as this CDR3 ends without the conserved phenylalanine or tryptophan. The chain employs TRBV7-9 and TRBJ2-7; D is ambiguous. Germline V CDR1 and CDR2: SEHNR, FQNEAQ (reference sequence). The CDR3 contains 13 residues. V lost 3 bases and J 8 bases, leaving 14 bases between the germline ends. CDR3 DNA sequence: TGTGCCAGCAGCTTTGGGAAGACCGAGCAGCAGTACTAC. Translated, it gives CASSFGKTEQQYY.

The chain uses TRBV12-3 or TRBV12-4 and TRBJ2-3; D unresolved. The CDR3 is 14 amino acids. With 3 bases removed from V and 3 bases from J, the gap between germline ends came to 10 bases. This CDR3 reads CASSLDHQTDTQYF. The CDR3 bases are TGTGCCAGCAGTTTGGACCATCAGACAGATACGCAGTATTTT.

V is TRBV3-1 and J is TRBJ2-7; D call uncertain. Trimming took off 3 bases at V and 5 bases at J, with 5 bases between the two ends. CDR1 and CDR2 (germline): LGHDT, YNNKEL (reference sequence). The CDR3 has 11 amino acids. CDR3 nucleotide sequence: TGTGCCAGCAGCCAGAGTCACGAGCAGTACTTC. Translation: CASSQSHEQYF.